This T cell receptor (beta chain) originates from a study of cytomegalovirus exposure and HLA in healthy donors. Points from the study as a whole: The authors later linked a missense DCLRE1C variant to TCR beta V- and J-gene trimming. Owing to their indistinguishability, certain V segments, notably TRBV6-2 and TRBV6-3, were excluded.

Each of the donors was a healthy bone marrow donor. The CDR3 is 13 residues long. This PCR relied on a set of 60 Vbeta primers and 13 Jbeta primers. Study processing details: Some 10 million of tens of millions of unique TCR beta chains were shared, per a later count. Method: immunoSEQ multiplex PCR; TCRdb's copy keeps in-frame clones and lacks some. V, J and clone size derive from that table, while D and trimming were established from the DNA sequence. The table records tens of thousands of clones, approximately 66% of them present only once. A word on this clone: Antigen specificity is unknown.

What was sequenced was PBMCs. The sequence was obtained from a man in his forties or fifties in good health and CMV-seropositive. The chain is built from TRBV21-1 and TRBJ2-7; the table's D call, TRBD2, has no DNA check behind it. TRBV21-1 is a known pseudogene. CDR3 sequence (DNA): TGTGCCAGCAGCAAAGATTGCGGGGCCGAGCAGTACTTC. Translating it yields CASSKDCGAEQYF.